This is a list of T cell receptor beta chains from one sample in a study of T cell repertoires in cytomegalovirus infection. TCRdb called the reads again in MiXCR, with one record for every CDR3 protein. The table has 450,000 to 600,000 distinct CDR3 sequences, 33% seen once; the top ten hold about 17%. These receptors' antigens are unknown. The sequencing used cultured PBMCs, collected from culture after CMV antigen stimulation. Receptor source: a human donor in good health (CMV status not recorded). Some clones in this sample may be carry-over from other donors' samples. Both conserved end residues are part of each CDR3. The D gene is left open where the match is weak. The size field is filled for only some rows; it gives once, few, many or a size class.

TRBJ2-3 | TRBV7-9 | - | - | TGTGCCAGCAGCTTAGGAGGCAAGTGGGTTCCGACAGATACGCAGTATTTT | CASSLGGKWVPTDTQYF
TRBJ2-1 | TRBV4-1 | - | - | TGCGCCAGCAGCCAAGTGGTCAATAATGAGCAGTTCTTC | CASSQVVNNEQFF
TRBJ1-5 | TRBV5-1 | - | - | TGCGCCAGCAGCGCGGAACCTGGCCAGCCCCAGCATTTT | CASSAEPGQPQHF
TRBJ1-2 | TRBV7-2 | many | - | TGTGCCAGCAGCTTATCGGGGCGGGGTGGCTACACCTTC | CASSLSGRGGYTF
TRBJ2-7 | TRBV7-2 | - | TRBD1 | TGTGCCAGCAGCGTGAGACAGGGGTCCTACGAGCAGTACTTC | CASSVRQGSYEQYF
TRBJ1-4 | TRBV7-2 | many | TRBD1 | TGTGCCAGCTCCGACAGGGACAGGGGGCTCGGGGAAAAACTGTTTTTT | CASSDRDRGLGEKLFF
TRBJ2-1 | TRBV18 | - | - | TGTGCCAGCTCACCACCGGGACGGACCTACAATGAGCAGTTCTTC | CASSPPGRTYNEQFF
TRBJ2-1 | TRBV7-9 | - | - | TGTGCCAGCAGCCCGTGGGGCGGAGGGGACAATGAGCAGTTCTTC | CASSPWGGGDNEQFF
TRBJ2-3 | TRBV7-2 | many | - | TGTGCCAGCAGCAAGGACCGCCGGGATACGCAGTATTTT | CASSKDRRDTQYF
TRBJ1-5 | TRBV7-6 | few | - | TGTGCCAGCTCCGGTGGGAGCAATCAGCCCCAGCATTTT | CASSGGSNQPQHF
TRBJ1-4 | TRBV28 | few | - | TGTGCCAGCAGTCGGGACGATGAAAAACTGTTTTTT | CASSRDDEKLFF
TRBJ2-1 | TRBV7-3 | - | TRBD1 | TGTGCCAGCAGCAGGGACAGGGGGACCTACAATGAGCAGTTCTTC | CASSRDRGTYNEQFF
TRBJ2-1 | TRBV11-2 | - | - | TGTGCCAGCAGCTTAAGAAGTGATCCCCGTGGTGGTGAGCAGTTCTTC | CASSLRSDPRGGEQFF
TRBJ2-5 | TRBV7-8 | few | TRBD2 | TGTGCCAGCAGCTCGTCACTCCTAGCGGGTTTCCGAGAGACCCAGTACTTC | CASSSSLLAGFRETQYF
TRBJ2-7 | TRBV6-2/TRBV6-3 | - | TRBD2 | TGTGCCAGTAGCAGGCTAGCGGGCTGGGAGCAGTACTTC | CASSRLAGWEQYF
TRBJ2-7 | TRBV5-1 | - | TRBD2 | TGCGCCAGCAGTCCCAGCGGGAGTCAAGCCTACGAGCAGTACTTC | CASSPSGSQAYEQYF
TRBJ2-2 | TRBV7-6 | - | TRBD2 | TGTGCCAGCAGCATCTACGGGACTAGCGGAACGAACACCGGGGAGCTGTTTTTT | CASSIYGTSGTNTGELFF
TRBJ2-7 | TRBV4-2 | few | - | TGTGCCAGCAGCCAAGTGAACGACTACGAGCAGTACTTC | CASSQVNDYEQYF
TRBJ1-5 | TRBV7-4 | - | TRBD1 | TGCAAACCGGGACCCCAGGGGGGCTCCGGCAATCAGCCCCAGCATTTT | CKPGPQGGSGNQPQHF
TRBJ1-5 | TRBV6-5 | - | - | TGTGCCAGCAGGCCAACTGTACCAGGGTCAGGACAGCCCCAGCATTTT | CASRPTVPGSGQPQHF
TRBJ1-1 | TRBV19 | - | - | TGTGCCTCCAATCCGGCCGCGGGGACTGAAGCTTTCTTT | CASNPAAGTEAFF
TRBJ2-5 | TRBV7-6 | - | - | TGTGCCAGCAGCCCTAGCCCATGGTTGACCCAGTACTTC | CASSPSPWLTQYF